This T cell receptor (beta chain) was captured in a study of cytotoxic CD8 clonotypes in ibrutinib-treated CLL (dated by TCRdb to about 2021). In the study overall: The cohort had some eleven relapsed/refractory and about 15 treatment-naive patients; some 17 were IGHV unmutated. The response samples were drawn at a median of roughly twelve months into treatment, with a range of about 6 to 36 months. On average, each sample yielded about 250,000 productive templates and roughly 95,000 productive rearrangements. Patients were still on ibrutinib when every remission and progressive disease sample was collected. Partial responses were observed in 24 patients and complete responses in 2; after a median follow-up of around 68 months, remission was maintained in 14 patients and progression was observed in 12. Longitudinal samples were available for about 30% of the 86 trial participants. Cryopreserved peripheral blood mononuclear cells were obtained before treatment, at response, and at either sustained remission or disease progression. Overall study outcomes, separate from this receptor: Sustained-remission and progressing patients did not have matched sampling times, and lymph node repertoires were not examined. At ibrutinib response clonality went up, during sustained remission it held steady, and at progression it dropped back toward baseline. Baseline clonality was found to be higher than that of age-matched healthy donors and was strongly correlated with circulating CD8+ T-cell counts. Public clonotypes were found to be uncommon and were observed to contract or remain stable during treatment; the increase in clonality was shown to reflect expansion of private clonotypes at ibrutinib response.

On a MiSeq, deep resolution sequencing aimed for a depth between 1 in 1 million and 1 in 200,000 T cells, with each clonotype covered 10x on average. The immunoSEQ hsTCRB Kit was used to generate the TCR beta libraries. In the authors' own workflow: The data were analyzed with ImmunoSEQ Analyzer and ImmunoSEQ Data Assistant, and V, D and J gene assignments followed IMGT definitions. Clonality, which ranges from 0 to 1, was calculated as one minus the normalized Shannon entropy of productive rearrangement frequencies. Public clonotype analysis was restricted to overrepresented clonotypes comprising at least 0.05% of each patient's repertoire. Approximately 13 age-matched healthy donor repertoires from immuneACCESS served as clonality controls. TCRdb holds this immuneACCESS table with in-frame rearrangements only. Some clones are missing; in checked studies, unresolved V genes explain under half, and the rest has no known cause. From that table come the V and J calls and clone size; the DNA was used to work out D and trimming. The sample table holds about 120,000 clones, of which under 70% were seen once. The ten largest make up about 40% of the sample.

Explained via the paper, the time point label denotes: roughly 2 years on ibrutinib. For TCR beta library preparation, approximately 2 micrograms of genomic DNA were isolated from cryopreserved PBMCs. Longitudinal blood samples from CLL patients on ibrutinib monotherapy were analyzed using high-throughput TCR beta sequencing. Patients were enrolled in a phase 2 open-label single-center ibrutinib monotherapy trial. Reading the germline V gene gives CDR1 MNHEY and CDR2 SVGAGI. The CDR3 sequence holds 12 residues, the cysteine and phenylalanine included. Of all the DNA, just the CDR3 is kept, 36 bases in frame from base 1. This clone came up once. The antigen it recognizes is unknown. Base qualities are missing; no much larger clone stands one base away.

The input for sequencing was PBMCs, taken after 24 months of ibrutinib treatment. This chain is built from TRBV6-5 and TRBJ2-7; the junction holds 9 bases that match TRBD1. This clonotype was obtained from a human donor with chronic lymphocytic leukemia. The CDR3: CKSRDRVYEQYF. The nucleotide sequence is TGTAAGAGCCGGGACAGGGTATACGAGCAGTACTTC.